This paragraph reports one T cell receptor beta chain. Ages ranged from about 18 to 89 years, with residence in about 23 US areas. The CDR3 covers 17 residues. Germline V gene sequence: CDR1 MDHEN, CDR2 SYDVKM. V was pared by 7 bases and J by 4 bases, with 14 bases of the junction left unmatched. TCRdb's table, derived via immunoSEQ multiplex PCR, lists solely in-frame clones and lacks some. The data show a few hundred thousand clones, roughly 89% seen once. The sample belongs to a study of blood T cell repertoires in COVID-19. This sequence originates from a woman between 50 and 59 years old who had been exposed to COVID-19. The V call is TRBV28, the J call TRBJ1-4; TRBD1 matches at 8 bases. Material for sequencing was PBMCs or T cells enriched from blood (not recorded which). The CDR3 loop reads CASIPLAQGAGNEKLFF. For the CDR3, the DNA is TGTGCCAGCATCCCCCTGGCCCAGGGGGCGGGTAATGAAAAACTGTTTTTT.